A selection of T cell receptor beta chains follows, all from one sample in a study of identical twins. TCRdb fed the 5' RACE reads into MiXCR, producing one record per CDR3 protein. The repertoire has 1.5 million to 2 million distinct CDR3 sequences, less than 40% of them found once; the top ten carry 0.27%. Sequenced sample: cord blood. The receptors come from a newborn girl in good health. CDR3s include the opening cysteine and the closing phenylalanine or tryptophan. Fields, in order: D gene, clone size, V gene, J gene, CDR3 DNA, CDR3 protein. The D gene is left open where the match is weak. Clone size is shown for a subset of rows, as once, few, many or a class of expanded clone.

>.|.|TRBV12-3/TRBV12-4|TRBJ2-1
TGTGCCAGCAGTGGGCGGAGCTACTACAATGAGCAGTTCTTC
CASSGRSYYNEQFF
>TRBD2|.|TRBV20-1|TRBJ2-7
TGCAGTGCTACGACTAGCGTCACCTACGAGCAGTACTTC
CSATTSVTYEQYF
>.|.|TRBV7-8|TRBJ2-4
TGTGCCAGCAGCTTAGTAGGACGGGCCGAAAACATTCAGTACTTC
CASSLVGRAENIQYF
>.|few|TRBV7-2|TRBJ2-3
TGTGCCAGCAGCTCCCTCCTAGCGAGGGGCCCAGATACGCAGTATTTT
CASSSLLARGPDTQYF
>TRBD2|.|TRBV7-2|TRBJ2-5
TGTGCCAGCAGCCGCGGGACTAGCGGAGGAGAGACCCAGTACTTC
CASSRGTSGGETQYF
>TRBD2|once|TRBV30|TRBJ2-3
TGTGCCTGGAGCGACCCCCTAGCGGTTAGCACAGATACGCAGTATTTT
CAWSDPLAVSTDTQYF
>.|few|TRBV7-9|TRBJ2-3
TGTGCCAGCAGCCCTGACTCAGCTCCAGATACGCAGTATTTT
CASSPDSAPDTQYF
>.|.|TRBV18|TRBJ2-5
TGTGCCAGCTCACTGAGATGGGGATCAATGGAGACCCAGTACTTC
CASSLRWGSMETQYF
>.|.|TRBV12-3/TRBV12-4|TRBJ1-2
TGTGCCAGCAGCCCCGACGGGGGAGGGGATGGCTACACCTTC
CASSPDGGGDGYTF
>TRBD2|.|TRBV12-3/TRBV12-4|TRBJ2-5
TGTGCCAGCTCAGTATCCCGGGAGGGGTTGGGTGAGCAGTACTTC
CASSVSREGLGEQYF
>TRBD2|.|TRBV7-6|TRBJ2-5
TGTGCCAGCAGCTTAGGATTTAGATTAGCGGGGCAAGAGACCCAGTACTTC
CASSLGFRLAGQETQYF
>.|.|TRBV29-1|TRBJ2-6
TGCAGCGTCGCCCGCTCTGGGGCCAACGTCCTGACTTTC
CSVARSGANVLTF
>.|.|TRBV9|TRBJ2-5
TGTGCCAGCAGCGTAGGGCCGGAAGAGACCCATTACTTC
CASSVGPEETHYF
>TRBD1|many|TRBV5-1|TRBJ1-1
TGTGCCAGCAGCTCAGGGGGCACTGAAGCTTTCTTT
CASSSGGTEAFF
>.|.|TRBV11-2|TRBJ2-3
TGTGCCAGCAGCTTCCAACAGGGGACTAGCACAGATACGCAGTATTTT
CASSFQQGTSTDTQYF
>.|few|TRBV2|TRBJ2-7
TGTGCCAGCTCCGGAGACTGGGGTAACTACGAGCAGTACTTC
CASSGDWGNYEQYF
>TRBD2|.|TRBV12-3/TRBV12-4|TRBJ2-3
TGTGCCAGCAGTTTGCGGGAGGGAGGAGCAGATACGCAGTATTTT
CASSLREGGADTQYF
>.|few|TRBV20-1|TRBJ1-1
TGCAGTGCTAGACCTCCACAAGACATGAACACTGAAGCTTTCTTT
CSARPPQDMNTEAFF
>.|.|TRBV10-3|TRBJ1-4
TGTGCCGTCAGCAGTGCAACTAATGAAAAACTGTTTTTT
CAVSSATNEKLFF
>.|.|TRBV20-1|TRBJ2-3
TGCAGCGCGGGCGGGGGCGGCTCAGATACGCAGTATTTT
CSAGGGGSDTQYF
>.|few|TRBV20-1|TRBJ1-6
TGCAGTGCTAGACCCTCGGGACTCGATAATTCACCCCTCCACTTT
CSARPSGLDNSPLHF
>TRBD1|.|TRBV19|TRBJ2-7
TGTGCCAGTAGGAGACAGGGGACGGACTCCTACGAGCAGTACTTC
CASRRQGTDSYEQYF
>.|.|TRBV6-5|TRBJ1-1
TGTGCCAGCAGGCAGACAACCAGCACTGAAGCTTTCTTT
CASRQTTSTEAFF
>.|few|TRBV5-4|TRBJ2-2
TGTGCCAGCAGCTTTCCAGGAGTGAACACCGGGGAGCTGTTTTTT
CASSFPGVNTGELFF
>TRBD2|few|TRBV6-2/TRBV6-3|TRBJ2-3
TGTGCCAGCAGTTTCGGGACTAGCGGGACTCAGTATTTT
CASSFGTSGTQYF
>.|few|TRBV27|TRBJ1-1
TGTGCCAGCAGTTTAGGGCAGGGAGGACGCACTGAAGCTTTCTTT
CASSLGQGGRTEAFF
>TRBD1|.|TRBV5-6|TRBJ1-1
TGTGCCAGCAGCTTGCCCCGGGACAGGGGGAGAGGGGGGACTGAAGCTTTCTTT
CASSLPRDRGRGGTEAFF
>.|few|TRBV20-1|TRBJ1-5
TGCAGTGCTACCGACAGCGGTCAGCCCCAGCATTTT
CSATDSGQPQHF
>TRBD2|.|TRBV7-2|TRBJ2-7
TGTGCCAGCAGCTCTAGTACGGGACTAGGAGGCCGCTACGAGCAGTACTTC
CASSSSTGLGGRYEQYF
>TRBD2|few|TRBV7-9|TRBJ2-1
TGTGCCAGCCAGACTAGCGGGACCTACAATGAGCAGTTCTTC
CASQTSGTYNEQFF
>TRBD2|.|TRBV7-2|TRBJ2-3
TGTGCCAGCAGCTTAAGTATAGCGGGACAAGGGTCGCAGTATTTT
CASSLSIAGQGSQYF
>.|.|TRBV20-1|TRBJ2-7
TGCAGTGCTAGGGGACGGCGGGGCCTATACGAGCAGTACTTC
CSARGRRGLYEQYF
>.|.|TRBV27|TRBJ2-7
TGTGCCAGCAGTTCCTACAGGGAAAGCGAGCAGTACTTC
CASSSYRESEQYF
>.|few|TRBV2|TRBJ1-5
TGTGCCAGCAGTGCCGGGACATTTTCAAATCAGCCCCAGCATTTT
CASSAGTFSNQPQHF
>.|.|TRBV27|TRBJ2-1
TGTGCCTCCTTGGGGACGGGCGGCGGAAGCTCCTACAATGAGCAGTTCTTC
CASLGTGGGSSYNEQFF
>.|.|TRBV11-2|TRBJ1-2
TGTGCCAGCAGCGCCGGGGTCCGTGGTGGCTACACCTTC
CASSAGVRGGYTF
>TRBD1|.|TRBV2|TRBJ1-2
TGTGCCAGCAGTCCGGGGCGACCGGGACAGGGGGCCACTAACTATGGCTACACCTTC
CASSPGRPGQGATNYGYTF
>TRBD2|.|TRBV3-1|TRBJ2-1
TGTGCCAGCAGCCGGGTAGCGGGGAAGCGTCGGGTGGTTGATGAGCAGTTCTTC
CASSRVAGKRRVVDEQFF
>.|many|TRBV12-3/TRBV12-4|TRBJ1-1
TGTGCCAGCAGTTCGAAGGGAGGGGGGAACACTGAAGCTTTCTTT
CASSSKGGGNTEAFF
>.|once|TRBV27|TRBJ2-1
TGTGCCAGCAGTCCCCTAGCGAACCTCGTTAGGAACGAGCAGTTCTTC
CASSPLANLVRNEQFF
>.|many|TRBV5-6|TRBJ1-5
TGTGCCAGCAGCTTGACAGGGAACAATCAGCCCCAGCATTTT
CASSLTGNNQPQHF
>TRBD2|many|TRBV4-2|TRBJ2-3
TGTGCCAGCAGCCAAGATCGGGCTAGCGGTGAGGATACGCAGTATTTT
CASSQDRASGEDTQYF
>.|.|TRBV7-9|TRBJ1-4
TGTGCCAGCAGCGTTACAGCGGGGGAAAAACTGTTTTTT
CASSVTAGEKLFF
>.|.|TRBV2|TRBJ2-3
TGTGCCAGGTCAGACAGACCAGATACGCAGTATTTT
CARSDRPDTQYF
>.|few|TRBV2|TRBJ2-7
TGTGCCAGCAGTCGAGGGCAGGGACTCGAGCAGTACTTC
CASSRGQGLEQYF
>.|.|TRBV27|TRBJ1-5
TGTGCCAGCAGTTTATCGAGCTGGAATCAGCCCCAGCATTTT
CASSLSSWNQPQHF
>.|.|TRBV2|TRBJ1-1
TGTGCCAGCAGTGTAGGGGGGAGAGACACTGAAGCTTTCTTT
CASSVGGRDTEAFF
>TRBD2|.|TRBV7-2|TRBJ2-2
TGTGCCAGCAGCTCGGGACTAGCCTCCACCGGGGAGCTGTTTTTT
CASSSGLASTGELFF
>.|few|TRBV4-1|TRBJ2-6
TGCGCCAGCAGCCAATGGGCATGGGACTCACCTCTCTCTGGGGCCAACGTCCTGACTTTC
CASSQWAWDSPLSGANVLTF
>TRBD2|few|TRBV3-1|TRBJ2-1
TGTGCCAGCAGCCCCTCGACTAGCGGGAGTGGTGAGCAGTTCTTC
CASSPSTSGSGEQFF
>.|few|TRBV2|TRBJ1-2
TGTGCCAGCAGTGGGATTCCACGTGGCTACACCTTC
CASSGIPRGYTF
>.|.|TRBV20-1|TRBJ2-1
TGCAGTGCTAGAGATAAGGGGCAGGACTACAATGAGCAGTTCTTC
CSARDKGQDYNEQFF
>.|.|TRBV5-1|TRBJ1-1
TGCGCCAGCACAGCCGGGGGCAGGGTGAACACTGAAGCTTTCTTT
CASTAGGRVNTEAFF
>TRBD2|few|TRBV7-2|TRBJ2-1
TGTGCCAGCAGCCCCCGTATTTGGCGGGAGAGTGAGCAGTTCTTC
CASSPRIWRESEQFF
>.|few|TRBV5-1|TRBJ1-5
TGCGCCAGCAGCTTGGCAGGCGTCGACCAGCCCCAGCATTTT
CASSLAGVDQPQHF